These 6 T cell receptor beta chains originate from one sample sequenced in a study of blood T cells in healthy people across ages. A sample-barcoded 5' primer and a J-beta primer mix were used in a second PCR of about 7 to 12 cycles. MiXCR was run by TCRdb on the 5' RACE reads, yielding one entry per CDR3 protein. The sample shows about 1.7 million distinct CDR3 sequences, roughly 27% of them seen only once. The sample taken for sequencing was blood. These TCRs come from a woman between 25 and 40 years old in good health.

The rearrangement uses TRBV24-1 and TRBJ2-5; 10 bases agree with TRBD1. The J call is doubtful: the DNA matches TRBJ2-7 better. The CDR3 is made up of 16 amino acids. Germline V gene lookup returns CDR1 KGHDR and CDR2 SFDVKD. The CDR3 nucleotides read TGTGCCACCAGCCTAGCCGTCGGGACAGGGGCGCTCGAGCAGTACTTC. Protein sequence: CATSLAVGTGALEQYF.

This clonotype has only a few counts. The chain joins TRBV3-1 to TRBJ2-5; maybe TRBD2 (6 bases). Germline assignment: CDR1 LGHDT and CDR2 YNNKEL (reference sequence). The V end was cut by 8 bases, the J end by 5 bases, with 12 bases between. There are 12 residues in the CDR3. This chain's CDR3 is CASGDFRETQYF. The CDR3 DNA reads TGTGCCAGCGGGGACTTTCGCGAGACCCAGTACTTC.

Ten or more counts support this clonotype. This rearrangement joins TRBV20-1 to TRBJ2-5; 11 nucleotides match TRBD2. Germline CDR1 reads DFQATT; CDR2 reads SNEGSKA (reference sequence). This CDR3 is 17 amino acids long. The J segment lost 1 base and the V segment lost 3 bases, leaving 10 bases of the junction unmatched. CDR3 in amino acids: CSARGLRLAGRQETQYF. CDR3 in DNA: TGCAGTGCTAGGGGCTTAAGACTAGCGGGGCGCCAAGAGACCCAGTACTTC.

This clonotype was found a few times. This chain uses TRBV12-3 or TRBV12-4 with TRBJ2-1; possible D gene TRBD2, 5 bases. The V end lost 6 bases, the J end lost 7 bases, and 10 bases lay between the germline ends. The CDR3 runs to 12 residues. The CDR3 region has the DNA TGTGCCAGCAGGGGAGTAGTAAATGAGCAGTTCTTC. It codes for CASRGVVNEQFF.

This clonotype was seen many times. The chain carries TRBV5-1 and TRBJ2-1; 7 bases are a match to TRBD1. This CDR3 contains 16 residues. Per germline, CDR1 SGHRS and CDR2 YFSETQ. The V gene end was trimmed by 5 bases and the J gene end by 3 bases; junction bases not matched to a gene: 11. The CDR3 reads CASRATGTVYYNEQFF. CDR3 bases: TGCGCCAGCAGGGCGACGGGGACAGTCTACTACAATGAGCAGTTCTTC.

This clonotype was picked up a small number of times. CDR3 nucleotides: TGCGCCAGCAGCTTGGTTTCCTTGGAGACCCAGTACTTC. It is translated as CASSLVSLETQYF. The V and J genes are TRBV5-1 and TRBJ2-7; D gene uncertain. The last part of the DNA fits TRBJ2-5 better; the J call may be wrong. The CDR3 has 13 residues. Germline CDR1 reads SGHRS; CDR2 reads YFSETQ.